A selection of T cell receptor beta chains follows, all from one sample in a study of blood T cells in healthy people across ages. TCRdb itself ran the 5' RACE reads through MiXCR, one entry per CDR3 protein. Of hundreds of thousands of distinct CDR3 sequences listed, about 37% were seen once; the top ten hold approximately 12%. Sequenced material: blood. The source is a man aged 18 to 35 in good health. Each CDR3 is given with its conserved first and last residue. A D gene is named only where the DNA matches it firmly. Expanded clones get a size class; other rows say once, few or many, or leave the size out.

>TRBV4-3|NA|TRBJ1-1|NA
CASSQENGVNTEAFF
TGCGCCAGCAGCCAAGAGAACGGCGTGAACACTGAAGCTTTCTTT
>TRBV12-3/TRBV12-4|once|TRBJ2-3|NA
CASSLRGGSADTQYF
TGTGCCAGCAGCCTAAGGGGGGGGTCCGCAGATACGCAGTATTTT
>TRBV4-3|few|TRBJ1-5|NA
CASSATGNPNQPQHF
TGCGCCAGCAGTGCAACAGGGAATCCCAATCAGCCCCAGCATTTT
>TRBV6-2/TRBV6-3|NA|TRBJ1-5|NA
CASSSGRANTQHF
TGTGCCAGCAGTTCTGGCAGGGCGAACACCCAGCATTTT
>TRBV27|few|TRBJ2-7|TRBD2
CASSVSSGLEQYF
TGTGCCAGCAGTGTCTCTAGCGGGCTCGAGCAGTACTTC
>TRBV28|few|TRBJ2-1|NA
CASSSSEGVHGDEQFF
TGTGCCAGCAGCTCTAGTGAGGGTGTTCATGGCGATGAGCAGTTCTTC
>TRBV18|once|TRBJ1-6|NA
CASSPEATPPLHF
TGTGCCAGCTCACCAGAGGCGACCCCACCCCTCCACTTT
>TRBV3-1|NA|TRBJ2-1|TRBD2
CASSHRPAAGGAPPSSYNEQFF
TGTGCCAGCAGCCATCGCCCCGCCGCGGGGGGGGCCCCCCCTAGCTCCTACAATGAGCAGTTCTTC
>TRBV7-2|many|TRBJ2-3|NA
CASSPGVDTQYF
TGTGCCAGCAGCCCTGGGGTAGATACGCAGTATTTT
>TRBV5-1|many|TRBJ1-6|NA
CASSLGEVNSPLHF
TGCGCCAGCAGCTTGGGAGAAGTTAATTCACCCCTCCACTTT
>TRBV20-1|NA|TRBJ2-5|NA
CSGEGGSQETQYF
TGCAGCGGAGAGGGGGGGAGCCAAGAGACCCAGTACTTC
>TRBV7-2|few|TRBJ2-7|NA
CASSSQWLRDEQYF
TGTGCCAGCAGCTCACAGTGGCTTAGGGACGAGCAGTACTTC
>TRBV20-1|few|TRBJ2-7|NA
CSARGGTGAYEQYF
TGCAGTGCTAGAGGGGGGACGGGAGCCTACGAGCAGTACTTC
>TRBV5-1|once|TRBJ2-5|TRBD1
CASSRQGTDNEQYF
TGCGCCAGCAGCCGACAGGGGACTGACAATGAGCAGTACTTC
>TRBV4-1|NA|TRBJ1-5|TRBD1
CASSHIGTDNQPQHF
TGCGCCAGCAGCCATATCGGGACAGACAATCAGCCCCAGCATTTT
>TRBV20-1|few|TRBJ1-6|NA
CSARAGRVNSPLHF
TGCAGTGCTAGAGCGGGCAGGGTAAATTCACCCCTCCACTTT
>TRBV2|NA|TRBJ2-5|NA
CASSVLLGTGAQETQYF
TGTGCCAGCAGTGTATTGTTAGGGACTGGCGCACAAGAGACCCAGTACTTC
>TRBV4-3|NA|TRBJ1-1|NA
CASSQAQTNTEAFF
TGCGCCAGCAGCCAAGCACAGACTAACACTGAAGCTTTCTTT
>TRBV4-1|NA|TRBJ2-3|TRBD1
CASSLRQGRADTQYF
TGCGCCAGCAGCCTCCGACAGGGTCGGGCCGATACGCAGTATTTT
>TRBV3-1|NA|TRBJ2-1|TRBD2
CASSQDTPLAGTHNEQFF
TGTGCCAGCAGCCAAGATACCCCACTAGCGGGGACCCACAATGAGCAGTTCTTC
>TRBV6-5|NA|TRBJ2-7|NA
CASSRTALSSYEQYF
TGTGCCAGCAGTCGGACAGCCTTAAGCTCCTACGAGCAGTACTTC
>TRBV7-9|NA|TRBJ2-7|NA
CASSLGGISYNEQYF
TGTGCCAGCAGCCTAGGGGGGATCTCCTACAATGAGCAGTACTTC
>TRBV20-1|once|TRBJ2-7|NA
CSATGPHSYEQYF
TGCAGTGCTACGGGACCGCACTCCTACGAGCAGTACTTC
>TRBV7-6|few|TRBJ1-1|NA
CASSLGVNDRVNTEAFF
TGTGCCAGCAGCTTAGGAGTAAATGACAGAGTGAACACTGAAGCTTTCTTT
>TRBV6-5|NA|TRBJ1-2|NA
CVSSYGESYGYTF
TGTGTCAGCAGTTACGGGGAATCCTATGGCTACACCTTC
>TRBV4-2|NA|TRBJ1-6|NA
CASSPAGIHSPLHF
TGTGCCAGCAGCCCCGCCGGGATTCATTCACCCCTCCACTTT
>TRBV20-1|few|TRBJ1-1|NA
CSAGAGGETEAFF
TGCAGTGCAGGGGCCGGGGGAGAGACTGAAGCTTTCTTT
>TRBV5-1|NA|TRBJ2-7|NA
CASSLERYNEQYF
TGCGCCAGCAGCTTGGAACGGTACAATGAGCAGTACTTC
>TRBV6-2/TRBV6-3|few|TRBJ2-1|TRBD1
CASSYLDRGGNNEQFF
TGTGCCAGCAGTTACTTGGACAGGGGGGGAAACAATGAGCAGTTCTTC
>TRBV7-3|NA|TRBJ1-2|NA
CASSLGGNWGYTF
TGTGCCAGCAGCTTAGGCGGGAACTGGGGCTACACCTTC
>TRBV7-9|NA|TRBJ1-1|NA
CASSPLDGGMNTEAFF
TGTGCCAGCAGCCCTCTCGATGGGGGAATGAACACTGAAGCTTTCTTT
>TRBV12-3/TRBV12-4|NA|TRBJ1-1|NA
CASSRTTNTEAFF
TGTGCCAGCAGCAGAACGACGAACACTGAAGCTTTCTTT
>TRBV12-3/TRBV12-4|NA|TRBJ2-1|NA
CASSGGPHNEQFF
TGTGCCAGCAGTGGGGGGCCGCACAATGAGCAGTTCTTC
>TRBV7-3|NA|TRBJ2-3|NA
CASSTIGGVTDTQYF
TGTGCCAGCAGTACGATAGGGGGAGTCACAGATACGCAGTATTTT
>TRBV29-1|NA|TRBJ1-1|NA
CSAVGMNTEAFF
TGCAGCGCCGTGGGGATGAACACTGAAGCTTTCTTT
>TRBV29-1|NA|TRBJ1-1|NA
CSVTGIMNTEAFF
TGCAGCGTCACAGGAATCATGAACACTGAAGCTTTCTTT
>TRBV7-8|many|TRBJ2-5|TRBD2
CASSSSGLGSETQYF
TGTGCCAGCAGCTCATCGGGACTAGGGTCAGAGACCCAGTACTTC
>TRBV12-3/TRBV12-4|NA|TRBJ1-1|NA
CASSLGGRGTEAFF
TGTGCCAGCAGTTTAGGGGGGCGGGGGACTGAAGCTTTCTTT
>TRBV9|NA|TRBJ1-2|NA
CASSVNLMGGYTF
TGTGCCAGCAGCGTAAATTTAATGGGTGGCTACACCTTC
>TRBV29-1|NA|TRBJ2-1|NA
CSVAGGNKDNEQFF
TGCAGCGTTGCGGGGGGCAATAAGGACAATGAGCAGTTCTTC
>TRBV4-2|few|TRBJ1-1|NA
CASSQDRGFTEAFF
TGTGCCAGCAGCCAAGATCGGGGGTTCACTGAAGCTTTCTTT
>TRBV21-1|NA|TRBJ2-1|NA
CASSLRRISSYNEQFF
TGTGCCAGCAGCTTACGGCGGATAAGCTCCTACAATGAGCAGTTCTTC
>TRBV14|few|TRBJ2-3|NA
CASSPSGGNTQYF
TGTGCCAGCAGCCCTTCAGGAGGGAATACGCAGTATTTT
>TRBV5-1|NA|TRBJ1-3|NA
CASSLAPAGIGGNTIYF
TGCGCCAGCAGCTTGGCACCGGCGGGCATTGGTGGAAACACCATATATTTT
>TRBV12-3/TRBV12-4|few|TRBJ1-6|NA
CASRPARGDRNSPLHF
TGTGCCAGCAGACCCGCGCGGGGGGATCGTAATTCACCCCTCCACTTT
>TRBV2|NA|TRBJ2-2|TRBD1
CAVGTGNTGELFF
TGTGCCGTCGGGACAGGGAACACCGGGGAGCTGTTTTTT
>TRBV29-1|NA|TRBJ2-1|NA
CSVAEYNEQFF
TGCAGCGTTGCAGAGTACAATGAGCAGTTCTTC
>TRBV6-2/TRBV6-3|NA|TRBJ2-4|TRBD2
CASSPASGRRAKNIQYF
TGTGCCAGCAGCCCAGCTAGCGGGAGGCGAGCCAAAAACATTCAGTACTTC
>TRBV9|NA|TRBJ2-3|NA
CASSATRVDTQYF
TGTGCCAGCAGCGCCACCAGGGTGGATACGCAGTATTTT
>TRBV4-2|few|TRBJ2-2|NA
CASSQSLAGELFF
TGTGCCAGCAGCCAATCGTTGGCCGGGGAGCTGTTTTTT
>TRBV7-9|once|TRBJ2-7|TRBD1
CASSQGQGITYEQYF
TGTGCCAGCAGCCAAGGACAGGGCATAACTTACGAGCAGTACTTC
>TRBV20-1|many|TRBJ2-7|NA
CSARERSWRYEQYF
TGCAGTGCTAGAGAAAGAAGCTGGCGGTACGAGCAGTACTTC
>TRBV6-1|NA|TRBJ2-1|NA
CASRDSPGLTVDEQFF
TGTGCCAGCAGGGACTCCCCCGGACTGACAGTGGATGAGCAGTTCTTC
>TRBV5-5|many|TRBJ1-2|NA
CASSLGGTRGASGYTF
TGTGCCAGCAGCTTGGGCGGAACGAGGGGGGCGTCGGGCTACACCTTC
>TRBV27|NA|TRBJ1-5|NA
CASSLSVTPSNQPQHF
TGTGCCAGCAGTTTATCGGTGACACCAAGCAATCAGCCCCAGCATTTT